Sequencing of this TCR beta chain was carried out in a study of cytomegalovirus exposure and HLA in healthy donors. Study at large: An early release of data contained about 85 million unique TCRs, which came from HLA-typed donors. The Caucasian-associated ancestry cluster held over 80% of more than 350 genotyped donors.

Both 60 Vbeta primers and 13 Jbeta primers went into the PCR. In the authors' methods: Approximately 11 million of the approximately 80 million unique TCR beta chains counted in a later analysis were shared. Generated by immunoSEQ multiplex PCR, the TCRdb table keeps only in-frame clones and is missing some. That table furnishes V, J and clone size, whereas the DNA furnished D and trimming. In the table there are more than 120,000 clones, roughly four fifths of which are singletons. Germline loops: CDR1 SGHTS, CDR2 YDEGEE. The trim removed 4 bases at V and 3 bases at J, leaving 6 bases unmatched. The CDR3 spans 17 residues. Study conclusions and caveats: A missense DCLRE1C variant was associated with V- and J-gene trimming of TCR beta chains in a later analysis, and an independent cohort replicated the association.

Concerning this clone: Its antigen is unknown.

The chain couples TRBV5-8 to TRBJ2-2; 13 nucleotides agree with TRBD2. Sequencing was performed on PBMCs. The TCR sequence derives from a male donor in good health and CMV-seronegative. The CDR3 DNA reads as TGTGCCAGCAGCCTAGGACTAGCGGGAGTAGACACCGGGGAGCTGTTTTTT. It codes for CASSLGLAGVDTGELFF.